A single sample gave rise to the 29 T cell receptor beta chains below, sequenced in a study of control samples from healthy donors and cancer patients. Sequencing used immunoSEQ multiplex PCR; TCRdb keeps in-frame clones, though not all of them. The sample shows about 410,000 clones, approximately 90% of them seen only once. Sequencing input: PBMCs. Source of these receptors: a man aged 35-49 years with head and neck cancer.

The chain has TRBV6-2 or TRBV6-3 and TRBJ1-1; D gene unclear. V was clipped by 4 bases and J by 1 base, with 4 bases between them. Germline assignment: CDR1 MNHEY and CDR2 SVGEGT. CDR3 length: 12 residues. CDR3 protein: CASSFANTEAFF. CDR3 nucleotide sequence: TGTGCCAGCAGTTTTGCGAACACTGAAGCTTTCTTT.

The chain recombines TRBV27 with TRBJ2-7, with 7 bases lining up with TRBD1. V lost 4 bases and J lost 5; bases outside the gene matches: 8. The CDR3 consists of 14 residues. Germline values: CDR1 MNHEY, CDR2 SMNVEV (reference sequence). The CDR3 protein is CASSSGTAYNEQYF. CDR3 DNA sequence: TGTGCCAGCAGTTCCGGGACAGCATACAACGAGCAGTACTTC.

This clone came up once. The V call is TRBV7-3, the J call TRBJ2-1; D is perhaps TRBD2 (5 bases). This CDR3 has 14 amino acids. CDR1 SGHTA and CDR2 FQGTGA come from the germline V gene. Deletions cut 4 bases from V and 10 bases from J, with 17 bases between. The CDR3 sequence: CASSSTGLADEQFF. CDR3 sequence (DNA): TGTGCCAGCAGCTCCACGGGTCTAGCAGACGAGCAGTTCTTC.

The rearrangement links TRBV7-2 to TRBJ1-2; D might be TRBD1 (6 bases). The V end lost 1 base, the J end lost 8 bases, and 17 bases lay between the germline ends. Germline lookup yields CDR1 SGHTA and CDR2 FQGNSA. CDR3 size: 15 residues. CDR3 amino acids: CASSLGTEYQGGYTF. The CDR3 DNA sequence: TGTGCCAGCAGCTTAGGGACGGAGTATCAGGGGGGCTACACCTTC.

The CDR3, as DNA: TGCGCCAGCGGGTTAACAGGGGATGATTCACCCCTCCACTTT. Protein sequence: CASGLTGDDSPLHF. The chain recombines TRBV5-1 with TRBJ1-6; TRBD1 matches 7 bases. V shed 7 bases and J 8 bases; nucleotides not matched to a gene: 9. The CDR3 contains 14 residues. The germline V gene encodes CDR1 SGHRS and CDR2 YFSETQ.

This clone showed up just once. The V and J genes are TRBV19 and TRBJ1-4; D is undetermined. V was shortened by 1 base and J by 7 bases, with 13 bases between the two germline ends. The CDR3 extends over 15 amino acids. Looked up from germline, CDR1 is LNHDA and CDR2 is SQIVND (reference sequence). Here the CDR3 reads CASSIGLGKGEKLFF. CDR3 nucleotides: TGTGCCAGTAGTATAGGTCTCGGGAAGGGTGAAAAACTGTTTTTT.

J is TRBJ2-1 and V is TRBV30, with 8 bases that match TRBD2. Looked up from germline, CDR1 is GTSNPN and CDR2 is SVGIG (reference sequence). The V segment lost 0 bases and the J segment 9 bases; nucleotides outside the gene matches: 10. The length of the CDR3 is 15 residues. The CDR3 nucleotides read TGTGCCTGGAGTGTAGAAAGCGGGAGCGTCGGTGAGCAGTTCTTC. Encoded protein: CAWSVESGSVGEQFF. Drawing the rest from reference TRBV30 and TRBJ2-1, the complete variable domain is SQTIHQWPATLVQPVGSPLSLECTVEGTSNPNLYWYRQAAGRGLQLLFYSVGIGQISSEVPQNLSASRPQDRQFILSSKKLLLSDSGFYLCAWSVESGSVGEQFFGPGTRLTVL.

In regard to this clone: Other DNA sequences in the same sample also yield this CDR3. The genes are TRBV11-2 and TRBJ2-7; a possible D gene is TRBD2 (6 bases). V was pared by 0 bases and J by 6 bases, with 6 bases between. The CDR3 runs 12 residues. CDR1 and CDR2 from the germline V gene are SGHAT and FQNNGV. This CDR3 is CASSLEGGEQYF. Here the CDR3 DNA reads TGTGCCAGCAGCTTAGAGGGGGGCGAGCAGTACTTC.

The chain links TRBV12-5 to TRBJ1-1; D remains ambiguous. The CDR3 is 13 amino acids. Germline V gene data show CDR1 as LGHNT and CDR2 as FRNRAP. The ends were cut back, 1 base at V and 0 bases at J, with 3 bases in the middle. CDR3: CASGLEVNTEAFF. The CDR3 nucleotides read TGTGCTAGTGGTTTGGAAGTGAACACTGAAGCTTTCTTT.

This sequence joins TRBV19 and TRBJ2-1, with D uncertain. The CDR3 consists of 16 residues. The germline V gene encodes CDR1 LNHDA and CDR2 SQIVND (reference sequence). V dropped 5 bases and J dropped 3 bases, with 17 bases sitting between them. Here the CDR3 DNA reads TGTGCCAGTAGTTCTCCGGAACACGGCCACTACAATGAGCAGTTCTTC. Its protein is CASSSPEHGHYNEQFF.

The count of this clone is one. The chain uses TRBV28 and TRBJ1-5; tentatively, D is TRBD1 (5 bases). This CDR3 is 15 amino acids long. V was clipped by 6 bases and J by 5 bases, with 17 bases between them. The germline gives CDR1 MDHEN, CDR2 SYDVKM. CDR3 in amino acids: CASSLIGGLYQPQHF. CDR3 nucleotide sequence: TGTGCCAGCAGCCTGATTGGGGGTCTTTATCAGCCCCAGCATTTT.

The gene calls are TRBV5-1 and TRBJ1-3; 7 bases map to TRBD1. Germline CDR1 reads SGHRS; CDR2 reads YFSETQ. With 0 bases clipped from V and 4 bases from J, the junction kept 4 bases outside the gene matches. CDR3 length: 15 amino acids. CDR3 bases: TGCGCCAGCAGCTTGGTAGGGGGCACGGGAAACACCATATATTTT. It translates to CASSLVGGTGNTIYF.

The V and J genes are TRBV4-2 and TRBJ2-2, with TRBD1 as a possible D gene (6 bases). The germline CDR1 and CDR2 sequences are LGHNA and YNFKEQ. The CDR3 loop spans 18 amino acids. The V end lost 3 bases, the J end lost 8 bases, and 25 bases lay between the germline ends. The CDR3 loop is CASSQDRFWDTRQGELFF. DNA for the CDR3: TGTGCCAGCAGCCAGGACCGTTTTTGGGACACAAGGCAGGGGGAGCTGTTTTTT.

The rearrangement uses TRBV11-2 and TRBJ2-5; TRBD1 or TRBD2 may be the D gene (5 bases each). The CDR3 sequence is 18 residues long. Per germline, CDR1 SGHAT and CDR2 FQNNGV. V was trimmed by 5 bases and J by 1 base, leaving 23 bases between them. DNA of the CDR3: TGTGCCAGCAGCCTGGCCTTGGGTGGGGCCGGGGTCCAAGAGACCCAGTACTTC. Residues: CASSLALGGAGVQETQYF.

This chain uses TRBV7-2 with TRBJ1-4; 7 bases are shared with TRBD1. Losses at the gene ends were 6 bases for V and 0 bases for J; bases not matched to a gene: 7. The CDR3 has 16 amino acids. Germline CDR1 and CDR2: SGHTA and FQGNSA. DNA for the CDR3: TGTGCCAGCAGGGCAAGGACAGGCACAACTAATGAAAAACTGTTTTTT. Its translation: CASRARTGTTNEKLFF.

The chain employs TRBV7-2 and TRBJ2-3, with D uncertain. This CDR3 is built from 14 residues. Germline CDR1 is SGHTA and CDR2 is FQGNSA. V lost 3 bases and J lost 2, with 9 bases in between. The CDR3: CASSFQANTDTQYF. DNA of the CDR3: TGTGCCAGCAGCTTTCAAGCAAACACAGATACGCAGTATTTT.

The rearrangement links TRBV6-6 to TRBJ2-7; unclear D gene. Trimming cost V 5 bases and J 4 bases, with 6 bases left between them. The CDR3 is 11 residues long. Germline assignment: CDR1 MNHNY and CDR2 SVGAGI (reference sequence). The CDR3, as DNA: TGTGCCAGCAGTACGGAATACGAGCAGTACTTC. Translated: CASSTEYEQYF.

V is TRBV10-1 and J is TRBJ2-1, with D unresolved. Trimming removed 6 bases at V and 6 bases at J, with 9 bases between. In germline, CDR1 is WNHNN, CDR2 SYGVQD (reference sequence). This CDR3 is 12 amino acids long. CDR3 region: CASSDNANEQFF. As DNA, the CDR3 is TGCGCCAGCAGCGATAATGCCAATGAGCAGTTCTTC.

The chain joins TRBV5-4 to TRBJ2-5; 8 nucleotides match TRBD1. The germline V gene has CDR1 SGHNT and CDR2 YYREEE (reference sequence). With V trimmed by 2 bases and J by 2 bases, 8 bases remained unmatched. There are 16 residues in the CDR3. CDR3 sequence: CASSLPGQVLQETQYF. Written as DNA, the CDR3 is TGTGCCAGCAGCTTACCGGGACAGGTCCTACAAGAGACCCAGTACTTC. Full variable domain (missing parts from reference TRBV5-4 and TRBJ2-5): ETGVTQSPTHLIKTRGQQVTLRCSSQSGHNTVSWYQQALGQGPQFIFQYYREEENGRGNFPPRFSGLQFPNYSSELNVNALELDDSALYLCASSLPGQVLQETQYFGPGTRLLVL.

V is TRBV15 and J is TRBJ1-4; 10 bases agree with TRBD1. V shed 5 bases, J shed 1 base, and the junction held 4 bases outside the gene matches. CDR1 and CDR2 (germline): LNHNV, YYDKDF (reference sequence). This CDR3 is 16 amino acids long. The CDR3 region has the DNA TGTGCCACCAGCGAAGGACAGGGGGGAACTAATGAAAAACTGTTTTTT. Its translation: CATSEGQGGTNEKLFF.

In this sample, this clone turned up once. The V and J genes are TRBV6-5 and TRBJ2-5; the D gene could be TRBD1 or TRBD2 (5 bases each). The CDR3 totals 14 residues. In germline, CDR1 is MNHEY, CDR2 SVGAGI. The V and J ends lost 6 bases and 5 bases respectively, with 16 bases between them. CDR3 loop: CASSQLGVRETQYF. CDR3 nucleotide sequence: TGTGCCAGCAGCCAATTGGGGGTACGGGAGACCCAGTACTTC.

The V and J genes are TRBV6-1 and TRBJ1-6; D is unresolved. The length of the CDR3 is 15 residues. Germline V gives CDR1 MNHNS, CDR2 SASEGT. Between the trimmed V and J ends, which lost 0 bases and 7 bases, there was a span of 10 bases. DNA of the CDR3: TGTGCCAGCAGTGAAGCAAAAGGGAGGAATTCACCCCTCCACTTT. As protein: CASSEAKGRNSPLHF.

V usage is TRBV9 and J usage is TRBJ1-6; no reliable D call. Trimming left V 2 bases short and J 0 bases short, with 12 bases between. The CDR3 is 17 residues long. The germline V gene has CDR1 SGDLS and CDR2 YYNGEE. The CDR3 spells CASSVLDEGSYNSPLHF. The CDR3 region has the DNA TGTGCCAGCAGCGTTCTCGATGAGGGCTCCTATAATTCACCCCTCCACTTT. Variable domain in full (rest from reference TRBV9 and TRBJ1-6): DSGVTQTPKHLITATGQRVTLRCSPRSGDLSVYWYQQSLDQGLQFLIQYYNGEERAKGNILERFSAQQFPDLHSELNLSSLELGDSALYFCASSVLDEGSYNSPLHFGNGTRLTVT.

The CDR3 sequence is CASSGQGLNYGYTF. The CDR3 DNA reads TGTGCCAGCAGCGGACAGGGGCTAAACTATGGCTACACCTTC. This chain uses TRBV9 with TRBJ1-2; 8 nucleotides align to TRBD1. This CDR3 region has 14 residues. J gave up 2 bases and V 3 bases, and 3 bases lay outside the gene matches. CDR1 SGDLS and CDR2 YYNGEE come from the germline V gene.

The rearrangement uses TRBV11-2 and TRBJ2-6; 8 bases are a match to TRBD2. The germline V gene has CDR1 SGHAT and CDR2 FQNNGV. V lost 3 bases and J lost 0; bases outside the gene matches: 4. CDR3 length: 17 residues. The CDR3 DNA reads TGTGCCAGCAGCTTCGGGGGGGCCCTCTCTGGGGCCAACGTCCTGACTTTC. This translates into CASSFGGALSGANVLTF.

This chain links TRBV28 with TRBJ1-6, with D possibly matching TRBD1 (5 bases). This CDR3 spans 15 amino acids. Trimming shortened V by 2 bases and J by 8 bases, and 13 bases separated the two germline ends. Germline V gene sequence: CDR1 MDHEN, CDR2 SYDVKM. The DNA of the CDR3 is TGTGCCAGCAGTTTAGTCACAGGAACCCATTCACCCCTCCACTTT. It codes for CASSLVTGTHSPLHF.

This chain connects TRBV5-1 to TRBJ2-1; D ambiguous. From germline, CDR1 is SGHRS and CDR2 YFSETQ. Deletions cut 0 bases from V and 2 bases from J, with 12 bases between. The CDR3 has 16 amino acids. The chain's CDR3 is CASSLAELRAYNEQFF. The CDR3 nucleotides are TGCGCCAGCAGCTTGGCGGAATTACGAGCCTACAATGAGCAGTTCTTC.

The genes are TRBV7-3 and TRBJ1-2, with TRBD1 matching over 9 bases. V gave up 5 bases and J gave up 4 bases; unmatched junction bases: 5. The CDR3 totals 14 residues. CDR1 and CDR2 from the germline V gene are SGHTA and FQGTGA. CDR3: CASSRTGDGYGYTF. Here the CDR3 DNA reads TGTGCCAGCAGCCGGACAGGGGACGGCTATGGCTACACCTTC.

This chain joins TRBV15 and TRBJ1-1; tentatively, D is TRBD1 (6 bases). The CDR3 totals 15 residues. Germline-derived CDR1 and CDR2 are LNHNV and YYDKDF (reference sequence). Trimming cost V 0 bases and J 4 bases, with 12 bases left between them. The CDR3 loop reads CATSREGAMSTEAFF. The CDR3 bases are TGTGCCACCAGCAGAGAGGGGGCGATGAGCACTGAAGCTTTCTTT. The complete variable domain, with remaining parts taken from reference TRBV15 and TRBJ1-1, reads DAMVIQNPRYQVTQFGKPVTLSCSQTLNHNVMYWYQQKSSQAPKLLFHYYDKDFNNEADTPDNFQSRRPNTSFCFLDIRSPGLGDTAMYLCATSREGAMSTEAFFGQGTRLTVV.